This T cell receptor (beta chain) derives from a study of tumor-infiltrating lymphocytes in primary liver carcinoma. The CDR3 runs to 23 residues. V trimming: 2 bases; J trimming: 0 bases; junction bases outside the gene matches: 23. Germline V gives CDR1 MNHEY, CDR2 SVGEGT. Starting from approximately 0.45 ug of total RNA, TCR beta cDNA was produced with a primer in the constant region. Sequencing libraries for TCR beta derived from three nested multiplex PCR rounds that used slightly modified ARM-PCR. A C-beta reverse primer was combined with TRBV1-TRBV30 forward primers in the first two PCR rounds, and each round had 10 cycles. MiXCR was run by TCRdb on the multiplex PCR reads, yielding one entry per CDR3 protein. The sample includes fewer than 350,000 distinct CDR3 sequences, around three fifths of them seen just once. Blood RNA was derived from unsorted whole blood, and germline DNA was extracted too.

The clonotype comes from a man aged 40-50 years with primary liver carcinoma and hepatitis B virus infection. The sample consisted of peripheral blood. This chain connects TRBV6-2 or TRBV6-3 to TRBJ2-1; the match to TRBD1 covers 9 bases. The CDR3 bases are TGTGCCAGCAGTTACACCCCGGGACAGGGATCATATCGGACGCTCAACTCCTACAATGAGCAGTTCTTC. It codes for CASSYTPGQGSYRTLNSYNEQFF.